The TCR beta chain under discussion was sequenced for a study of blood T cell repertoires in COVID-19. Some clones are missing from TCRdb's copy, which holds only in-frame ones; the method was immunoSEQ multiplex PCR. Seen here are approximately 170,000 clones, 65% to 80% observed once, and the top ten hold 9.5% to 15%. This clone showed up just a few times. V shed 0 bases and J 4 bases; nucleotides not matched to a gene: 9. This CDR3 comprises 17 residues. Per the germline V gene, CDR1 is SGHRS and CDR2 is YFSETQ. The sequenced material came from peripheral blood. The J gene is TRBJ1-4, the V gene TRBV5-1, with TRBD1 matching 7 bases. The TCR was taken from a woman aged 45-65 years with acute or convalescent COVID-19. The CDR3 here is CASSLVPHRGGNEKLFF. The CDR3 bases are TGCGCCAGCAGCTTGGTTCCTCACAGGGGTGGTAATGAAAAACTGTTTTTT. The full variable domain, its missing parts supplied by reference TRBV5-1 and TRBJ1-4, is KAGVTQTPRYLIKTRGQQVTLSCSPISGHRSVSWYQQTPGQGLQFLFEYFSETQRNKGNFPGRFSGRQFSNSRSEMNVSTLELGDSALYLCASSLVPHRGGNEKLFFGSGTQLSVL.